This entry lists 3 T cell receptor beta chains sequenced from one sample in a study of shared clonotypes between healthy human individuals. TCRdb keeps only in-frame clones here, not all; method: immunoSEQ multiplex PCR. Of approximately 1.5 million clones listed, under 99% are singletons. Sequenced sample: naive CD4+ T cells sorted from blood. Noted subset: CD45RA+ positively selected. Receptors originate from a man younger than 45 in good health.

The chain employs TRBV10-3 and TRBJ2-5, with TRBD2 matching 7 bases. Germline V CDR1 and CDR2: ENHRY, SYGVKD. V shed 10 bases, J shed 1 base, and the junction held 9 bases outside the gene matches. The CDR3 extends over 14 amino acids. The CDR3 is CATGSGNVQETQYF. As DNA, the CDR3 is TGTGCCACGGGGAGCGGGAATGTCCAAGAGACCCAGTACTTC.

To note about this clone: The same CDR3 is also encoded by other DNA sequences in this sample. CDR3: CASSFGGNQPQHF. In nucleotides, the CDR3 is TGCGCCAGCAGCTTCGGGGGGAATCAGCCCCAGCATTTT. The chain combines TRBV5-1 with TRBJ1-5, with a tentative D call TRBD1 (5 bases). V lost 2 bases to trimming and J lost 4 bases, with 7 bases between them. This CDR3 has 13 amino acids. Germline assignment: CDR1 SGHRS and CDR2 YFSETQ.

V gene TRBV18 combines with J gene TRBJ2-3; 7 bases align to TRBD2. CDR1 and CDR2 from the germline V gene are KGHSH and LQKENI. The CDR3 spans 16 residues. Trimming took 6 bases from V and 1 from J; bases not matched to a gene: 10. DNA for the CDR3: TGTGCCAGCTCTCAAAGCGGGACCCTCGGCACAGATACGCAGTATTTT. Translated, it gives CASSQSGTLGTDTQYF.